Given below is one TCR beta chain in context. Seattle cases were enrolled at active infection and followed longitudinally. The CDR3 contains 15 residues. J lost 4 bases, V lost 4 bases, and 7 bases had no gene match. The germline V gene encodes CDR1 SGHTA and CDR2 FQGTGA. The sample is drawn from a study of blood T cell repertoires in COVID-19. Whole-study context: Donors in the United States, Italy and Spain gave samples during acute or convalescent COVID-19. Sample material is recorded as cDNA or gDNA derived from T cells, B-cell-depleted T cells, or PBMCs.

Under the authors' procedure: Scientists estimated how many nucleated cells there were by amplifying reference gene primers. Assay used: immunoSEQ multiplex PCR; TCRdb lists only in-frame clones, some missing. The V and J calls and clone size were taken over from that table, and D and trimming were inferred from the DNA. The repertoire holds 300,000 to 450,000 clones, with around 87% as singletons. This chain links TRBV7-3 with TRBJ1-1; 9 bases line up with TRBD1. The sequence was obtained from a woman aged 60-75 years with COVID-19, enrolled during active disease. The sequencing input was peripheral blood. The CDR3 nucleotides read TGTGCCAGCAGCTCGACAGGGGGACCGTTCACTGAAGCTTTCTTT. Its translation is CASSSTGGPFTEAFF.